This TCR beta chain comes out of a study of T-cell memory formation after mild COVID-19. Germline CDR1 is SGHAT and CDR2 is FQNNGV. The CDR3 has 13 residues. The ends were cut back, 1 base at V and 3 bases at J, with 6 bases in the middle. TCRdb reprocessed the 5' RACE reads via MiXCR and lists one record per CDR3 protein. The sample has about 150,000 distinct CDR3 sequences, 10% to 15% seen once. The sequencing sample was made of PBMCs or a T cell subset sorted from them (not recorded which). V is TRBV11-2 and J is TRBJ1-1; D remains unclear. The receptor was isolated from a man in his late teens or twenties who had mild COVID-19 (a few samples of this study predate the infection). Cell type and time point are not known. The CDR3 is CASSLGSYTEAFF. In DNA, the CDR3 is TGTGCCAGCAGCTTAGGGTCATACACTGAAGCTTTCTTT. The whole variable domain, remainder taken from reference TRBV11-2 and TRBJ1-1, is EAGVAQSPRYKIIEKRQSVAFWCNPISGHATLYWYQQILGQGPKLLIQFQNNGVVDDSQLPKDRFSAERLKGVDSTLKIQPAKLEDSAVYLCASSLGSYTEAFFGQGTRLTVV.